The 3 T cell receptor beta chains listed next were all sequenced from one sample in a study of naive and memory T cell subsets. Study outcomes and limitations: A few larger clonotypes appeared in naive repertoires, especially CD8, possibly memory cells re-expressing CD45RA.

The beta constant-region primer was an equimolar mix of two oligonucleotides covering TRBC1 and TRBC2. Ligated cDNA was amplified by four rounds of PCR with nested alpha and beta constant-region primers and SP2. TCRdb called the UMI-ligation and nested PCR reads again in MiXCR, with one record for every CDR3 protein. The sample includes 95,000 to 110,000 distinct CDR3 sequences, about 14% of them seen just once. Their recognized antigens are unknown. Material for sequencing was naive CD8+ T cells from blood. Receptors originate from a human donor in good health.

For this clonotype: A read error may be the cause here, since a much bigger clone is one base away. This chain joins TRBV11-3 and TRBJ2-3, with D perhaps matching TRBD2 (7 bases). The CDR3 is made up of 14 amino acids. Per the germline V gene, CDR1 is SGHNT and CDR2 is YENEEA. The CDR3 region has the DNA TGTGCCAGCAGCTTAACGGGGGGCACAGATTCGCAGTATTTT. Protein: CASSLTGGTDSQYF.

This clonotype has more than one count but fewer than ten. CDR3 in DNA: TGTGCCAGCAGCTTTGGTTTCGAGCGGGATTTGGGTGAGACCCAGTACTTC. Its translation: CASSFGFERDLGETQYF. The J gene is TRBJ2-5, the V gene TRBV7-6; 7 bases are shared with TRBD2. V trimming: 3 bases; J trimming: 5 bases; junction bases outside the gene matches: 15. CDR1 SGHVS and CDR2 FNYEAQ come from the germline V gene. This CDR3 is built from 17 residues.

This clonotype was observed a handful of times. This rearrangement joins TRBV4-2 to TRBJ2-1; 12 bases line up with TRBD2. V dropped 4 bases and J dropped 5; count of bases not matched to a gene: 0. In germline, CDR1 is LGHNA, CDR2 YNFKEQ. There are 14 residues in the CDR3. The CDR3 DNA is TGTGCCAGCAGCCGACTAGCGGGAGACAATGAGCAGTTCTTC. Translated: CASSRLAGDNEQFF.